This TCR beta chain comes out of a study of metastatic and nonmetastatic thyroid tumors. Study-wide background: Repertoires were compared across blood and tumor or nodule tissue from malignant and benign thyroid patients.

Germline V gene data show CDR1 as MNHNS and CDR2 as SASEGT. The CDR3 has 16 residues. V was pared by 8 bases and J by 0 bases, with 12 bases of the junction left unmatched. Not a single patient had been given any form of treatment at any point before undergoing thyroid surgery. Whole-study findings and limits: The reported finding was significantly higher TCR beta diversity in malignant thyroid tumors relative to benign nodules, in blood and tumor.

Through MiXCR, TCRdb re-clonotyped the PCR reads. This table holds about 39,000 clones, roughly 16% found once. Only a few counts were recorded for this clone. As yet, its antigen is unknown. J is TRBJ2-7 and V is TRBV6-1; 8 nucleotides agree with TRBD1. This TCR came from a female donor with papillary thyroid cancer or a benign thyroid nodule (not recorded which). Some clones in this sample may be carry-over from other donors' samples. Material for sequencing was blood. CDR3 nucleotide sequence: TGTGCCAGCCGAAATGCAGGGGGCGATTCCTCCTACGAGCAGTACTTC. This codes for CASRNAGGDSSYEQYF.